Below are 5 T cell receptor beta chains sequenced from a single sample in a study of response to subunit inactivated influenza vaccine. TCRdb reprocessed the RT-PCR reads with MiXCR, giving one entry per CDR3 protein. The repertoire includes about 520,000 distinct CDR3 sequences, about 25% of them detected once, and under 2.5% sits in the top ten. Material: CD4+ T cells sorted from PBMCs, obtained approximately 5 days after vaccination. All receptors derive from a man aged 50 or older who received an inactivated influenza vaccine.

The chain joins TRBV15 to TRBJ1-4, with 10 bases identical to TRBD1. J gave up 6 bases and V 8 bases, and 6 bases lay outside the gene matches. This CDR3 region has 14 residues. Germline assignment: CDR1 LNHNV and CDR2 YYDKDF (reference sequence). CDR3 sequence reads: CATDTGTGDEKLFF. As DNA, the CDR3 is TGTGCCACCGACACCGGGACAGGGGATGAAAAACTGTTTTTT.

The V call is TRBV15, the J call TRBJ2-4; D unclear. V was pared by 0 bases and J by 2 bases, with 8 bases between. Per germline, CDR1 LNHNV and CDR2 YYDKDF (reference sequence). The CDR3 has 15 residues. CDR3 residues: CATSRDRASKNIQYF. CDR3 coding DNA: TGTGCCACCAGCAGAGATCGCGCGTCCAAAAACATTCAGTACTTC.

The rearrangement joins TRBV6-2 or TRBV6-3 to TRBJ1-1, with a tentative D call TRBD1 (5 bases). Deletions cut 9 bases from V and 5 bases from J, with 10 bases between. Germline CDR1 reads MNHEY; CDR2 reads SVGEGT. The CDR3 is made up of 11 amino acids. The CDR3 bases are TGTGCCAGTAGGGGATGGACTGAAGCTTTCTTT. This sequence encodes CASRGWTEAFF.

The chain has TRBV2 and TRBJ2-7, with a possible D match to TRBD2 (7 bases). V was trimmed by 4 bases and J by 6 bases, leaving 22 bases between them. There are 16 residues in the CDR3. Per the germline V gene, CDR1 is SNHLY and CDR2 is FYNNEI. CDR3 nucleotides: TGTGCCAGCAGTGCACTCCTTTGGGGGCCGGGGGGCGAGCAGTACTTC. Translating gives CASSALLWGPGGEQYF.

The chain carries TRBV7-9 and TRBJ2-7; D may be TRBD1 or TRBD2 (5 bases each). Germline-derived CDR1 and CDR2 are SEHNR and FQNEAQ (reference sequence). V was cut by 5 bases and J by 2 bases, with 16 bases left in between. This CDR3 contains 15 residues. CDR3 nucleotides: TGTGCCAGCAGCGGGGGTCTCGCGTCAACCTACGAGCAGTACTTC. Translated, it gives CASSGGLASTYEQYF.